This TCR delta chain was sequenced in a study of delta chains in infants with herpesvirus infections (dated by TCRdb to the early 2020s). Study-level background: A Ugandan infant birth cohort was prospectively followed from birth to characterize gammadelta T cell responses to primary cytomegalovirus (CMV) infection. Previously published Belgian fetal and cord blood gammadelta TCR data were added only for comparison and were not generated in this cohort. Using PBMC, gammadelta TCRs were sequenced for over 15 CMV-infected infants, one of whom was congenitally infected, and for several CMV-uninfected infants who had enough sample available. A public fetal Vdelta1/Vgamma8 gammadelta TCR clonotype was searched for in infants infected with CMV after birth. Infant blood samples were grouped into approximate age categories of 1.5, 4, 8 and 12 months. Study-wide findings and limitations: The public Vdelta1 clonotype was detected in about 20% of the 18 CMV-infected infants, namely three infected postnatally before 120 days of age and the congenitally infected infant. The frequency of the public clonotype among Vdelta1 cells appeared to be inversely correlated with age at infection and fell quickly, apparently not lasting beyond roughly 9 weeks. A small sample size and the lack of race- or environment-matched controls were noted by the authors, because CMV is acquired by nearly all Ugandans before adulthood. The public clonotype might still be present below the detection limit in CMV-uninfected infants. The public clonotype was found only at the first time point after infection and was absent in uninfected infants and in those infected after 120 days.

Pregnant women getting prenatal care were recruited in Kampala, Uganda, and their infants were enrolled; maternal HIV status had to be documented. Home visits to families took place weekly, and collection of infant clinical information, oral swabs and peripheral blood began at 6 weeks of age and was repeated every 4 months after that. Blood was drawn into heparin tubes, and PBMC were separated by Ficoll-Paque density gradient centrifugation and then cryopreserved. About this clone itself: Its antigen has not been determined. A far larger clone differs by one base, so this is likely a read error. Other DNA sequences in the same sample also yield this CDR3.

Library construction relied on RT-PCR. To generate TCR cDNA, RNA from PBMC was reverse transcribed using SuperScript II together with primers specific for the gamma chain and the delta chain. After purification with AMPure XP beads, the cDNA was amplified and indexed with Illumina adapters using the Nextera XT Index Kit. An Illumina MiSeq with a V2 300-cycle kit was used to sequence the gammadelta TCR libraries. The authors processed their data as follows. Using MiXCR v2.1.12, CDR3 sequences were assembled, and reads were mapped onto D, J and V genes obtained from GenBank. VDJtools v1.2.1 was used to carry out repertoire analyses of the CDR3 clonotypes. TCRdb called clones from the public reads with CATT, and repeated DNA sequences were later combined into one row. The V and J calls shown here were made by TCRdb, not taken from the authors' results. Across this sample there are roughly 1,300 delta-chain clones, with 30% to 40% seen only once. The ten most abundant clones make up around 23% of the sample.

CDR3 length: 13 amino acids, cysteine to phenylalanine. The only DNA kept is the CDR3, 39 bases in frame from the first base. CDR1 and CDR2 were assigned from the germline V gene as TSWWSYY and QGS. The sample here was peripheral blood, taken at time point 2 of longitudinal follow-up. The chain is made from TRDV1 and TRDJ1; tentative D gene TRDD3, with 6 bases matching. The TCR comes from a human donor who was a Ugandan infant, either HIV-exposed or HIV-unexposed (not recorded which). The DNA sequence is TGTGCTCTGGGGGACCCGATACCCGATAAACTCATCTTT. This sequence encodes CALGDPIPDKLIF.